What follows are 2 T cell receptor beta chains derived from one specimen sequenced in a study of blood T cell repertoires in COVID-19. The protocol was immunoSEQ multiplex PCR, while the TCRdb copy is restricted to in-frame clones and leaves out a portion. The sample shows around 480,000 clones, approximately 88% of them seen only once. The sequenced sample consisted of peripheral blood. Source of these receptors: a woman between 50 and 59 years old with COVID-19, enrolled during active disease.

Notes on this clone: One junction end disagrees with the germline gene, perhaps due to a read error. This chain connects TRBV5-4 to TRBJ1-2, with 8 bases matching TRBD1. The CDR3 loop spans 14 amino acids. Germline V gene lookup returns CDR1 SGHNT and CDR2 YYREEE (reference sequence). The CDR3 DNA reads TGTGCCAGCAGCTCCCGGACAGGGTGGTATGTCTACACCTTC. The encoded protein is CASSSRTGWYVYTF.

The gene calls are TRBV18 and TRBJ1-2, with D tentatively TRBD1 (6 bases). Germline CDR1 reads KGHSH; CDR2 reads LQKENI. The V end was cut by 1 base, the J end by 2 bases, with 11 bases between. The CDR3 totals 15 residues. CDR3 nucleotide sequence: TGTGCCAGCTCACCACAGGAAAGGGGGAACTATGGCTACACCTTC. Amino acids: CASSPQERGNYGYTF.